A single sample is the source of the 3 T cell receptor beta chains below, sequenced in a study of identical twins. TCRdb reprocessed the 5' RACE reads with MiXCR, giving one entry per CDR3 protein. The profile shows about 890,000 distinct CDR3 sequences, over 9% of them singletons. The same sample was also studied in work on yellow fever vaccine responses in identical twins.

The source material was PBMCs. Receptors originate from a woman aged 18-29 years in good health.

This rearrangement joins TRBV3-1 to TRBJ2-2; 8 nucleotides agree with TRBD2. The germline V gene has CDR1 LGHDT and CDR2 YNNKEL (reference sequence). CDR3 length: 16 amino acids. Losses at the gene ends were 4 bases for V and 0 bases for J; bases not matched to a gene: 4. The DNA of the CDR3 is TGTGCCAGCAGCCCAAGCGGGAGCCCGAACACCGGGGAGCTGTTTTTT. This encodes CASSPSGSPNTGELFF. Full variable domain (rest looked up from reference TRBV3-1 and TRBJ2-2): DTAVSQTPKYLVTQMGNDKSIKCEQNLGHDTMYWYKQDSKKFLKIMFSYNNKELIINETVPNRFSPKSPDKAHLNLHINSLELGDSAVYFCASSPSGSPNTGELFFGEGSRLTVL.

This chain links TRBV7-9 with TRBJ2-2; D possibly corresponds to TRBD1 (6 bases). Germline V CDR1 and CDR2: SEHNR, FQNEAQ (reference sequence). The CDR3 contains 16 residues. V was cut by 4 bases and J by 0 bases, with 12 bases left in between. The CDR3 nucleotides read TGTGCCAGCAGCTCGGGACAAGCACCGAACACCGGGGAGCTGTTTTTT. Translation: CASSSGQAPNTGELFF.

The V gene is TRBV7-2, the J gene TRBJ2-1; 7 bases map to TRBD2. Unmatched junction bases numbered 6, after V lost 0 bases and J lost 4 bases. This CDR3 spans 16 amino acids. CDR1 is SGHTA and CDR2 is FQGNSA in the germline V gene. DNA for the CDR3: TGTGCCAGCAGCTTAGCGGCCCAGCGGGGTTACAATGAGCAGTTCTTC. It is translated as CASSLAAQRGYNEQFF. The full variable domain, completed using reference TRBV7-2 and TRBJ2-1, is GAGVSQSPSNKVTEKGKDVELRCDPISGHTALYWYRQSLGQGLEFLIYFQGNSAPDKSGLPSDRFSAERTGGSVSTLTIQRTQQEDSAVYLCASSLAAQRGYNEQFFGPGTRLTVL.